These 17 T cell receptor beta chains were all obtained from the same sample, sequenced in a study of identical twins. TCRdb itself ran the 5' RACE reads through MiXCR, one entry per CDR3 protein. The sample records about 470,000 distinct CDR3 sequences, around 24% being singletons. The same sample was also studied in work on T cells expressing NK-cell markers.

The sample consisted of CD4+ T cells sorted from blood. All receptors derive from a woman younger than 35 in good health.

As DNA, the CDR3 is TGCAGTGCGGAAGGCTCGCCTAGCGGGAGGAGCGAGCAGTACTTC. Its translation: CSAEGSPSGRSEQYF. The chain links TRBV20-1 to TRBJ2-7; the match to TRBD2 covers 11 bases. From germline, CDR1 is DFQATT and CDR2 SNEGSKA (reference sequence). Unmatched junction bases numbered 13, after V lost 6 bases and J lost 6 bases. The CDR3 consists of 15 residues.

This clonotype was found a few times. The V gene is TRBV29-1, the J gene TRBJ1-6, with TRBD1 identical over 7 bases. The V and J ends lost 5 bases and 5 bases, in that order; junction bases with no gene match: 3. This CDR3 contains 13 residues. Germline CDR1 and CDR2: SQVTM and ANQGSEA. As DNA, the CDR3 is TGCAGCGTTCTGACAGGGAATAATTCACCCCTCCACTTT. This codes for CSVLTGNNSPLHF.

This clonotype was detected ten times or more. The rearrangement links TRBV29-1 to TRBJ2-7; 8 bases align to TRBD1. Germline-derived CDR1 and CDR2 are SQVTM and ANQGSEA. The V gene end was trimmed by 4 bases and the J gene end by 3 bases; junction bases not matched to a gene: 2. The CDR3 totals 12 residues. DNA for the CDR3: TGCAGCGTTGGACAGGGGTTCTACGAGCAGTACTTC. It encodes CSVGQGFYEQYF.

The V gene is TRBV4-3, the J gene TRBJ2-7, with D tentatively TRBD1 (6 bases). Trimming cost V 0 bases and J 6 bases, with 9 bases left between them. This CDR3 is 13 amino acids long. CDR1 and CDR2 (germline): LGHNA, YSLEER. Written as DNA, the CDR3 is TGCGCCAGCAGCCAAGAGGGGGCCTCCGAGCAGTACTTC. This codes for CASSQEGASEQYF.

The V gene is TRBV7-2, the J gene TRBJ2-7, with D tentatively TRBD1 (6 bases). Germline V gene sequence: CDR1 SGHTA, CDR2 FQGNSA. The V end was cut by 3 bases, the J end by 3 bases, with 15 bases between. The CDR3 loop spans 15 amino acids. The CDR3 protein is CASSFTGSPLYEQYF. CDR3 DNA sequence: TGTGCCAGCAGCTTTACAGGGAGCCCACTCTACGAGCAGTACTTC.

The V and J genes are TRBV7-2 and TRBJ2-6; no clear D. Trimming left V 5 bases short and J 4 bases short, with 12 bases between. Per the germline V gene, CDR1 is SGHTA and CDR2 is FQGNSA. The CDR3 runs to 15 residues. CDR3 sequence reads: CASSHGPAGANVLTF. CDR3 DNA sequence: TGTGCCAGCAGCCACGGTCCGGCAGGGGCCAACGTCCTGACTTTC.

The chain combines TRBV12-3 or TRBV12-4 with TRBJ1-6; 7 nucleotides align to TRBD1. The CDR3 runs to 14 residues. V trimming: 6 bases; J trimming: 10 bases; junction bases outside the gene matches: 9. The CDR3 protein is CASSLDRARSPLHF. The DNA for the CDR3 is TGTGCCAGCAGCCTAGACAGGGCCCGCTCACCCCTCCACTTT.

The V call is TRBV5-5, the J call TRBJ2-7, with a possible D match to TRBD1 (5 bases). Trimming removed 4 bases from V and 0 bases from J, with 14 bases in between. This CDR3 has 15 amino acids. Germline values: CDR1 SGHKS, CDR2 YYEKEE (reference sequence). Written as DNA, the CDR3 is TGTGCCAGCAGCCAAACCCGACAGAGCTCCTACGAGCAGTACTTC. Translation gives CASSQTRQSSYEQYF.

The V and J genes are TRBV20-1 and TRBJ2-2; possible D gene TRBD2, 6 bases. Germline CDR1 DFQATT, CDR2 SNEGSKA (reference sequence). The CDR3 covers 16 residues. Between the trimmed V and J ends, which lost 1 base and 4 bases, there was a span of 16 bases. The CDR3 protein is CSARGSGAGGTGELFF. In nucleotides, the CDR3 is TGCAGTGCTAGAGGGTCCGGGGCCGGGGGCACCGGGGAGCTGTTTTTT.

The chain recombines TRBV7-9 with TRBJ2-7; D is unresolved. Trimming took off 5 bases at V and 2 bases at J, with 13 bases between the two ends. Germline V gene lookup returns CDR1 SEHNR and CDR2 FQNEAQ (reference sequence). This CDR3 is 14 amino acids long. CDR3: CASSVRVTPYEQYF. CDR3 nucleotide sequence: TGTGCCAGCAGCGTCCGGGTTACCCCCTACGAGCAGTACTTC.

There are a few counts of this clonotype. The chain combines TRBV29-1 with TRBJ2-3; 7 bases fit TRBD2. Germline assignment: CDR1 SQVTM and CDR2 ANQGSEA. V gave up 1 base and J gave up 8 bases; unmatched junction bases: 6. The length of the CDR3 is 13 residues. CDR3: CSVEGSGGFTQYF. The CDR3 nucleotides read TGCAGCGTTGAAGGATCGGGGGGATTTACGCAGTATTTT.

This clonotype was recorded a few times. The DNA for the CDR3 is TGCAGTGCTAGAGACCGGCGGGGCGGGGGGGTATTCTTC. Residues: CSARDRRGGGVFF. The V and J genes are TRBV20-1 and TRBJ2-1; 9 bases line up with TRBD2. With V trimmed by 0 bases and J by 16 bases, 10 bases remained unmatched. CDR1 DFQATT and CDR2 SNEGSKA come from the germline V gene (reference sequence). CDR3 length equals 13 residues.

This clonotype was counted a few times. The chain recombines TRBV7-2 with TRBJ2-1; TRBD2 agrees at 8 bases. The CDR3 sequence is 15 residues long. Germline trimming cut 5 bases from V and 2 bases from J; bases unmatched to any gene: 5. Looked up from germline, CDR1 is SGHTA and CDR2 is FQGNSA. CDR3 nucleotides: TGTGCCAGCAGCCGAGCTAGCGGGCCCTACAATGAGCAGTTCTTC. This sequence encodes CASSRASGPYNEQFF.

This sequence joins TRBV7-2 and TRBJ2-3; weak D call: TRBD2 (5 bases). V lost 0 bases to trimming and J lost 9 bases, with 13 bases between them. Per the germline V gene, CDR1 is SGHTA and CDR2 is FQGNSA. This CDR3 contains 14 residues. CDR3 nucleotide sequence: TGTGCCAGCAGCTTAGCTGGAGGAGTACCAACGCAGTATTTT. It translates to CASSLAGGVPTQYF.

This chain connects TRBV5-1 to TRBJ1-1; weak D call: TRBD1 (5 bases). V was shortened by 4 bases and J by 6 bases, with 13 bases between the two germline ends. CDR3 size: 13 residues. CDR1 SGHRS and CDR2 YFSETQ come from the germline V gene. The CDR3 nucleotides are TGCGCCAGCAGCAGAGGGAGGGGATCTGAAGCTTTCTTT. It specifies CASSRGRGSEAFF.

The chain carries TRBV12-3 or TRBV12-4 and TRBJ2-2; D not resolved. Trimming cost V 8 bases and J 7 bases, with 14 bases left between them. The CDR3 covers 13 residues. The CDR3 sequence is CASLRYRNGELFF. The CDR3 coding sequence is TGTGCCAGCTTACGGTACCGGAACGGGGAGCTGTTTTTT.

This chain connects TRBV7-3 to TRBJ2-5; tentative D call: TRBD1 (5 bases). Deletions cut 2 bases from V and 3 bases from J, with 7 bases between. The germline CDR1 and CDR2 sequences are SGHTA and FQGTGA. The CDR3 runs to 13 residues. The CDR3 sequence is CASSLCREETQYF. The CDR3 DNA follows: TGTGCCAGCAGCTTATGCAGGGAAGAGACCCAGTACTTC.